A selection of T cell receptor beta chains follows, all from one sample in a study of T cells in Graves' hyperthyroidism and ophthalmopathy. Each CDR3 protein gets one entry after TCRdb re-called the multiplex PCR reads with MiXCR. The data contain approximately 640,000 distinct CDR3 sequences, roughly 17% of them seen just once; the ten biggest clones take up 3.8%. Source material: blood. The receptors here all came from a woman under 40 with Graves' hyperthyroidism. CDR3s include the opening cysteine and the closing phenylalanine or tryptophan. D genes are given only for firm matches. Rows may omit the clone size; those that give it use once, few, many or a size class.

V	size	D	J	DNA	CDR3
TRBV4-1	few	TRBD1	TRBJ2-2	TGCGCCAGCAGCCACCTTGACAGGGGGTATCACCGGGAGCTGTTTTTT	CASSHLDRGYHRELFF
TRBV3-1	few	.	TRBJ2-3	TGTGCCAGCAGCCAAGCATTCAGGGACCCCACAGATACGCAGTATTTT	CASSQAFRDPTDTQYF
TRBV2	many	.	TRBJ2-1	TGTGCCAGCAGTGAAAGGGAGGACAATGAGCAGTTCTTC	CASSEREDNEQFF
TRBV30	.	TRBD1	TRBJ1-5	TGTGCCTGGAGTCGGGGTACAGGGGCGGGTCAGCCCCAGCATTTT	CAWSRGTGAGQPQHF
TRBV20-1	many	TRBD2	TRBJ2-7	TGCAGTGCCGGACCTGTAGCGGGAGGGACCTACGAGCAGTACTTC	CSAGPVAGGTYEQYF
TRBV7-9	many	.	TRBJ2-5	TGTGCCAGCGAGGGATTGCAAGAGACCCAGTACTTC	CASEGLQETQYF
TRBV29-1	.	.	TRBJ2-3	TGCAGCGTTGTTCAGGAATACACAGATACGCAGTATTTT	CSVVQEYTDTQYF
TRBV20-1	many	.	TRBJ2-7	TGCAGTACCTCGGGGAGCGGGCGACCTACCTACGAGCAGTACTTC	CSTSGSGRPTYEQYF
TRBV7-9	.	TRBD1	TRBJ2-5	TGTGCCAGCAGCGGGACAGGGGGGGATCAAGAGACCCAGTACTTC	CASSGTGGDQETQYF
TRBV5-8	many	TRBD2	TRBJ2-1	TGTGCCAGTATCCGCGGGAGAAGCTCCTACAATGAGCAGTTCTTC	CASIRGRSSYNEQFF
TRBV19	few	.	TRBJ2-1	TGTGCCAGTCAGCCAGAGCCTATGAGCGATGAGCAGTTCTTC	CASQPEPMSDEQFF
TRBV6-2/TRBV6-3	.	TRBD1	TRBJ1-6	TGTGCCACCAGAAGACAGGGTGCCTCACCCCTCCACTTT	CATRRQGASPLHF
TRBV12-3/TRBV12-4	many	TRBD1	TRBJ2-7	TGTGCCACCCGACAGGGTTCCGGCTACGAGCAGTACTTC	CATRQGSGYEQYF
TRBV9	few	TRBD1	TRBJ1-5	TGTGCCAGCAGCGTAAGGCAGGGGGGTGAGCCCCAGCATTTT	CASSVRQGGEPQHF
TRBV6-5	many	TRBD2	TRBJ2-7	TGTGCCAGCAGTTACTCGAGTAGCGGGAGTGTCTACGAGCAGTACTTC	CASSYSSSGSVYEQYF
TRBV20-1	.	.	TRBJ1-2	TGCAGTGCTTACAGGGCAGGGTTCGGAAGCTATGGCTACACCTTC	CSAYRAGFGSYGYTF
TRBV7-2	.	.	TRBJ2-2	TGTGCCAGCAGCGGACAGAGTACGAACACCGGGGAGCTGTTTTTT	CASSGQSTNTGELFF
TRBV28	many	TRBD1	TRBJ2-5	TGTGCCAGCAGCTCCGGGACAGGGGTCCAATTCCAAGAGACCCAGTACTTC	CASSSGTGVQFQETQYF
TRBV9	many	TRBD1	TRBJ2-5	TGTGCCAGCAGCGTAGAACAGGGGGCTCCGGAGACCCAGTACTTC	CASSVEQGAPETQYF
TRBV18	many	TRBD2	TRBJ2-1	TGTGCCAGCTCACGAGGACTAGCGTTGCAGAATGAGCAGTTCTTC	CASSRGLALQNEQFF
TRBV11-2	many	.	TRBJ2-1	TGTGCCAGCAGCTGGTCGGCGGGCAATACGTACAATGAGCAGTTCTTC	CASSWSAGNTYNEQFF
TRBV12-3/TRBV12-4	many	.	TRBJ2-7	TGTGCCAGCAGAGCTGGGGGTAGTTCCTACGAGCAGTACTTC	CASRAGGSSYEQYF
TRBV9	few	.	TRBJ2-6	TGTGCTAGCCTGGGGACTGGGGCCAACGTCCTGACTTTC	CASLGTGANVLTF
TRBV20-1	.	.	TRBJ1-4	TGCAGTGCTAGAAAGGGCAGGATAGTTAGTGAAAAACTGTTTTTT	CSARKGRIVSEKLFF
TRBV6-5	.	.	TRBJ1-2	TGTGCCAGCAGTTACTCGGAGGTGGCGGCGACAGAATCCGGCTACACCTTC	CASSYSEVAATESGYTF
TRBV11-2	many	.	TRBJ2-1	TGTGCCAGCAGAATGATAGCGGCCCTTTACAATGAGCAGTTCTTC	CASRMIAALYNEQFF
TRBV4-1	.	TRBD2	TRBJ2-3	TGCGCCAGCAGCCTACGCCGCGGGAGGACAGATACGCAGTATTTT	CASSLRRGRTDTQYF
TRBV29-1	.	TRBD1	TRBJ2-7	TGCAGCGTTGTGACAGGGGGGTACGAGCAGTACTTC	CSVVTGGYEQYF
TRBV5-6	many	TRBD1	TRBJ1-2	TGTGCCAGCAGCGCGGACAGGGGAGCTAACTATGGCTACACCTTC	CASSADRGANYGYTF
TRBV11-1	few	TRBD2	TRBJ2-7	TGTGCCAGCAGCCCCGGGACTAGCGGGAGGGGGAACTACGAGCAGTACTTC	CASSPGTSGRGNYEQYF
TRBV10-2	.	.	TRBJ2-1	TGCGCCAGCACCGCGGAGGAGGATGAGCAGTTCTTC	CASTAEEDEQFF
TRBV28	few	TRBD2	TRBJ2-7	TGTGCCAGCAGTGCCAGGTGGAGCGGGAGGATACGCGAGCAGTACTTC	CASSARWSGRIREQYF
TRBV5-1	once	.	TRBJ2-7	TGCGCCAGCAGCTTGGCTCCCTCCCACGAGCAGTACTTC	CASSLAPSHEQYF
TRBV5-5	.	.	TRBJ1-2	TGTGCCAGCAGCTTAGGGGTTGCTAACTATGGCTACTCCTTC	CASSLGVANYGYSF
TRBV28	many	.	TRBJ1-2	TGTGCCAGCAGTTTCCTACTCGACAGGATATATGGCTACACCTTC	CASSFLLDRIYGYTF
TRBV5-1	few	TRBD1	TRBJ2-7	TGCGCCAGCAGCTTGGGACAGGGGGAACGGCAGTACTTC	CASSLGQGERQYF
TRBV9	.	.	TRBJ1-4	TGTGCCAGCAGCGTAGATGGGGGGATTAATGAAAAACTGTTTTTT	CASSVDGGINEKLFF
TRBV28	many	.	TRBJ2-1	TGTGCCAGCAGTTTGCGGACAGAGCAGTTCTTC	CASSLRTEQFF
TRBV6-1	many	TRBD1	TRBJ1-2	TGTGCCAGCAGCTCGACAGGGTCTGGGATCTATGGCTACACCTTC	CASSSTGSGIYGYTF
TRBV28	.	.	TRBJ2-7	TGTGCCAGCAGTTTAGTTCTCGAGCGGGCAACCTACGAGCAGTACTTC	CASSLVLERATYEQYF
TRBV30	many	.	TRBJ2-7	TGTGCCTGGAGCCAAACGTGGGAGCAGTACTTC	CAWSQTWEQYF